The rows below give T cell receptor beta chains drawn from one sample of a study of tumour-infiltrating T cells in Burkitt lymphoma. Using immunoSEQ multiplex PCR, the repertoire was profiled, and TCRdb retains in-frame clones only, with some absent. The repertoire includes 6,400 or so clones, about 85% of them detected once, and approximately 11% sits in the top ten. The sample consisted of tumor tissue. The source is a human donor with Burkitt lymphoma. Each CDR3 is given with its conserved first and last residue. D genes are given only for firm matches. The size entry is marked missing in some rows and otherwise reads once, few, many or a size class.

d_gene: NA; v_gene: TRBV27; j_gene: TRBJ2-7; abundance: NA; CDR3aa: CASSLAQSYEQYF; CDR3nt: TGTGCCAGCAGTTTAGCACAGAGTTACGAACAGTACTTC
d_gene: NA; v_gene: TRBV4-2; j_gene: TRBJ2-4; abundance: NA; CDR3aa: CASSHAGLLAKNIQYF; CDR3nt: TGTGCCAGCAGCCATGCGGGCCTCTTAGCCAAAAACATTCAGTACTTC
d_gene: NA; v_gene: TRBV5-4; j_gene: TRBJ2-1; abundance: NA; CDR3aa: CASREWAHEQFF; CDR3nt: TGTGCCAGCAGGGAATGGGCGCATGAGCAGTTCTTC
d_gene: TRBD1; v_gene: TRBV18; j_gene: TRBJ2-7; abundance: NA; CDR3aa: CASSDGQGSNEQYF; CDR3nt: TGTGCCAGCTCGGATGGACAGGGGAGCAACGAGCAGTACTTC
d_gene: NA; v_gene: TRBV7-2; j_gene: TRBJ1-2; abundance: few; CDR3aa: CASSSDPGDYGYTF; CDR3nt: TGTGCCAGCAGCTCAGACCCGGGAGACTATGGCTACACCTTC
d_gene: TRBD2; v_gene: TRBV14; j_gene: TRBJ2-5; abundance: NA; CDR3aa: CASSRLGTSGFQEPQYF; CDR3nt: TGTGCCAGCAGCCGGTTAGGGACTAGCGGATTTCAAGAGCCCCAGTACTTC
d_gene: TRBD1; v_gene: TRBV4-1; j_gene: TRBJ1-6; abundance: NA; CDR3aa: CASSQGAGGTGVNSPLHF; CDR3nt: TGCGCCAGCAGCCAAGGGGCAGGTGGGACAGGCGTTAATTCACCCCTCCACTTT
d_gene: NA; v_gene: TRBV5-5; j_gene: TRBJ1-2; abundance: NA; CDR3aa: CASSLSPDPNRGTNYGYTF; CDR3nt: TGTGCCAGCAGCTTATCACCTGACCCTAACAGAGGCACTAACTATGGCTACACCTTC
d_gene: TRBD1; v_gene: TRBV11-2; j_gene: TRBJ2-1; abundance: NA; CDR3aa: CASSLRTGADNEQFF; CDR3nt: TGTGCCAGCAGCTTAAGGACAGGGGCGGACAATGAGCAGTTCTTC
d_gene: NA; v_gene: TRBV11-2; j_gene: TRBJ2-5; abundance: NA; CDR3aa: CASSLDLVSGPTYQETQYF; CDR3nt: TGTGCCAGCAGCTTAGATCTAGTTTCGGGGCCTACGTACCAAGAGACCCAGTACTTC
d_gene: NA; v_gene: TRBV5-8; j_gene: TRBJ2-7; abundance: NA; CDR3aa: CANSVNRAYEQYF; CDR3nt: TGTGCCAACAGCGTAAACAGGGCCTACGAGCAGTACTTC
d_gene: TRBD2; v_gene: TRBV28; j_gene: TRBJ2-2; abundance: once; CDR3aa: CASSPKREHTGELFF; CDR3nt: TGTGCCAGCAGTCCTAAGCGGGAGCACACCGGGGAGCTGTTTTTT
d_gene: NA; v_gene: TRBV11-3; j_gene: TRBJ2-1; abundance: NA; CDR3aa: CASSLGGYNEQFF; CDR3nt: TGTGCCAGCAGCTTAGGAGGTTACAATGAGCAGTTCTTC
d_gene: NA; v_gene: TRBV29-1; j_gene: TRBJ1-4; abundance: once; CDR3aa: CSVGTDWDEKLFF; CDR3nt: TGCAGCGTCGGGACCGACTGGGATGAAAAACTGTTTTTT
d_gene: NA; v_gene: TRBV7-9; j_gene: TRBJ2-1; abundance: NA; CDR3aa: CASSLGHNEQFF; CDR3nt: TGTGCCAGCAGCTTAGGCCACAATGAGCAGTTCTTC
d_gene: NA; v_gene: TRBV7-9; j_gene: TRBJ1-2; abundance: NA; CDR3aa: CASSLALGTGYGYTF; CDR3nt: TGTGCCAGCAGCTTAGCGCTGGGCACTGGCTATGGCTACACCTTC
d_gene: TRBD1; v_gene: TRBV7-9; j_gene: TRBJ1-5; abundance: NA; CDR3aa: CASSLPEWDSGQPQHF; CDR3nt: TGTGCCAGCAGCTTACCCGAATGGGACAGTGGGCAGCCCCAGCATTTT
d_gene: NA; v_gene: TRBV9; j_gene: TRBJ1-2; abundance: once; CDR3aa: CASSATQNLTATYGYTF; CDR3nt: TGTGCCAGCAGCGCAACACAGAACTTAACAGCTACCTATGGCTACACCTTC
d_gene: TRBD1; v_gene: TRBV7-2; j_gene: TRBJ2-1; abundance: NA; CDR3aa: CASSSHRGDSYNEQFF; CDR3nt: TGTGCCAGCAGTTCGCACAGGGGTGACTCCTACAATGAGCAGTTCTTC
d_gene: NA; v_gene: TRBV5-6; j_gene: TRBJ2-4; abundance: NA; CDR3aa: CASSLTLGALGSDIQYF; CDR3nt: TGTGCCAGCAGCTTGACCTTAGGGGCTCTCGGGAGTGACATTCAGTACTTC
d_gene: TRBD1; v_gene: TRBV14; j_gene: TRBJ1-2; abundance: NA; CDR3aa: CASSPGTDYGYTF; CDR3nt: TGTGCCAGCAGCCCAGGGACAGACTATGGCTACACCTTC
d_gene: NA; v_gene: TRBV19; j_gene: TRBJ2-7; abundance: few; CDR3aa: CASSRGRSTASLYEQYF; CDR3nt: TGTGCCAGTAGTAGGGGCCGGTCGACAGCTTCTTTGTACGAGCAGTACTTC
d_gene: TRBD1; v_gene: TRBV4-2; j_gene: TRBJ2-7; abundance: NA; CDR3aa: CASSQNDRGPSSYEQYF; CDR3nt: TGTGCCAGCAGCCAAAATGACAGGGGTCCAAGCTCCTACGAGCAGTACTTC
d_gene: NA; v_gene: TRBV19; j_gene: TRBJ1-5; abundance: few; CDR3aa: CASSIKGPFSNQPQHF; CDR3nt: TGTGCCAGTAGTATTAAGGGCCCATTCAGCAATCAGCCCCAGCATTTT
d_gene: NA; v_gene: TRBV5-1; j_gene: TRBJ1-5; abundance: NA; CDR3aa: CASSLEGSPNQPQHF; CDR3nt: TGCGCCAGCAGCTTGGAGGGCAGCCCTAATCAGCCCCAGCATTTT
d_gene: NA; v_gene: TRBV18; j_gene: TRBJ2-3; abundance: NA; CDR3aa: CASSPKAGSTDTQYF; CDR3nt: TGTGCCAGCTCACCCAAGGCAGGAAGCACAGATACGCAGTATTTT
d_gene: TRBD2; v_gene: TRBV5-1; j_gene: TRBJ2-2; abundance: NA; CDR3aa: CASSPQGLAGGGGELFF; CDR3nt: TGCGCCAGCAGCCCACAAGGACTAGCGGGAGGAGGCGGGGAGCTGTTTTTT
d_gene: TRBD1; v_gene: TRBV5-4; j_gene: TRBJ1-2; abundance: large; CDR3aa: CASSLDRGTGSGYGYTF; CDR3nt: TGTGCCAGCAGCTTGGACAGGGGGACAGGGTCGGGTTATGGCTACACCTTC
d_gene: NA; v_gene: TRBV27; j_gene: TRBJ2-1; abundance: few; CDR3aa: CASSYDRNEQFF; CDR3nt: TGTGCCAGCAGCTACGACAGGAATGAGCAGTTCTTC
d_gene: TRBD1; v_gene: TRBV7-2; j_gene: TRBJ2-1; abundance: NA; CDR3aa: CASSQGQYNEQFF; CDR3nt: TGTGCCAGCAGCCAGGGACAGTACAATGAGCAGTTCTTC
d_gene: NA; v_gene: TRBV30; j_gene: TRBJ1-2; abundance: NA; CDR3aa: CAWSVEGGDGYTF; CDR3nt: TGTGCCTGGAGTGTAGAGGGCGGCGATGGCTACACCTTC
d_gene: TRBD2; v_gene: TRBV9; j_gene: TRBJ2-7; abundance: NA; CDR3aa: CASSVSGSPPGEQYF; CDR3nt: TGTGCCAGCAGTGTTAGCGGGAGTCCCCCTGGCGAGCAGTACTTC
d_gene: NA; v_gene: TRBV6-6; j_gene: TRBJ2-2; abundance: few; CDR3aa: CASLRGGQANTGELFF; CDR3nt: TGTGCCAGCCTCAGGGGGGGACAGGCGAACACCGGGGAGCTGTTTTTT
d_gene: NA; v_gene: TRBV4-1; j_gene: TRBJ2-7; abundance: NA; CDR3aa: CASSQDSTGTLRRQYF; CDR3nt: TGCGCCAGCAGCCAAGACTCAACAGGAACTTTACGGCGGCAGTACTTC
d_gene: NA; v_gene: TRBV29-1; j_gene: TRBJ2-7; abundance: NA; CDR3aa: CSVVVQGAYEQYF; CDR3nt: TGCAGCGTTGTCGTGCAGGGCGCCTACGAGCAGTACTTC
d_gene: NA; v_gene: TRBV5-6; j_gene: TRBJ2-7; abundance: NA; CDR3aa: CASTGNIKGYEQYF; CDR3nt: TGTGCCAGCACCGGAAACATCAAGGGCTACGAGCAGTACTTC
d_gene: NA; v_gene: TRBV10-3; j_gene: TRBJ2-7; abundance: NA; CDR3aa: CASKAGAYEQYF; CDR3nt: TGTGCCAGTAAGGCAGGGGCCTACGAGCAGTACTTC
d_gene: NA; v_gene: TRBV7-3; j_gene: TRBJ1-1; abundance: few; CDR3aa: CASSLIAGRSTEAFF; CDR3nt: TGTGCCAGCAGCTTAATTGCGGGGCGGAGCACTGAAGCTTTCTTT
d_gene: NA; v_gene: TRBV2; j_gene: TRBJ2-6; abundance: NA; CDR3aa: CASSEDGVVASRANVLTF; CDR3nt: TGTGCCAGCAGTGAGGATGGGGTCGTAGCATCCAGGGCCAACGTCCTGACTTTC
d_gene: NA; v_gene: TRBV6-1; j_gene: TRBJ2-1; abundance: NA; CDR3aa: CASSEYGRGFNEQFF; CDR3nt: TGTGCCAGCAGTGAATATGGCAGGGGATTCAATGAGCAGTTCTTC
d_gene: NA; v_gene: TRBV9; j_gene: TRBJ2-7; abundance: NA; CDR3aa: CASSVEWGAAYEQYF; CDR3nt: TGTGCCAGCAGCGTAGAGTGGGGAGCCGCCTACGAGCAGTACTTC
d_gene: NA; v_gene: TRBV18; j_gene: TRBJ2-3; abundance: NA; CDR3aa: CASSPLDTEGTDTQYF; CDR3nt: TGTGCCAGCTCACCACTCGACACAGAAGGCACAGATACGCAGTATTTT
d_gene: NA; v_gene: TRBV15; j_gene: TRBJ2-7; abundance: NA; CDR3aa: CATSRSRETRYEQYF; CDR3nt: TGTGCCACCAGCAGATCCCGGGAAACAAGGTACGAGCAGTACTTC
d_gene: TRBD2; v_gene: TRBV28; j_gene: TRBJ2-1; abundance: NA; CDR3aa: CASSGRLNEQFF; CDR3nt: TGTGCCAGCAGCGGGAGGCTCAATGAGCAGTTCTTC
d_gene: NA; v_gene: TRBV9; j_gene: TRBJ2-1; abundance: large; CDR3aa: CASSEQQGSEQFF; CDR3nt: TGTGCCAGCAGCGAACAACAGGGTAGTGAGCAGTTCTTC
d_gene: NA; v_gene: TRBV7-2; j_gene: TRBJ1-4; abundance: NA; CDR3aa: CASRSDSQKLFF; CDR3nt: TGTGCCAGCAGGTCAGACAGTCAAAAACTGTTTTTT
d_gene: TRBD2; v_gene: TRBV4-1; j_gene: TRBJ2-7; abundance: NA; CDR3aa: CASSREVAGTYEQYF; CDR3nt: TGCGCCAGCAGCCGAGAGGTAGCGGGGACCTACGAGCAGTACTTC
d_gene: NA; v_gene: TRBV14; j_gene: TRBJ1-1; abundance: NA; CDR3aa: CASSPGTWGEAFF; CDR3nt: TGTGCCAGCAGCCCTGGGACATGGGGAGAAGCTTTCTTT
d_gene: TRBD1; v_gene: TRBV27; j_gene: TRBJ1-1; abundance: NA; CDR3aa: CASSFFGGQGEAFF; CDR3nt: TGTGCCAGCAGTTTCTTTGGGGGACAGGGGGAAGCTTTCTTT
d_gene: TRBD2; v_gene: TRBV2; j_gene: TRBJ2-1; abundance: NA; CDR3aa: CASSEGLGRNEQFF; CDR3nt: TGTGCCAGCAGTGAGGGACTAGGGCGCAATGAGCAGTTCTTC
d_gene: NA; v_gene: TRBV29-1; j_gene: TRBJ1-3; abundance: NA; CDR3aa: CSVELDDSGNTIYF; CDR3nt: TGCAGCGTGGAGCTGGACGACTCTGGAAACACCATATATTTT
d_gene: NA; v_gene: TRBV7-3; j_gene: TRBJ2-3; abundance: NA; CDR3aa: CASSLRARSSTDTQYF; CDR3nt: TGTGCCAGCAGCTTAAGGGCACGTTCTAGCACAGATACGCAGTATTTT
d_gene: NA; v_gene: TRBV4-1; j_gene: TRBJ2-7; abundance: NA; CDR3aa: CASSPPWEAYEQYF; CDR3nt: TGCGCCAGCAGCCCCCCGTGGGAGGCCTACGAGCAGTACTTC
d_gene: NA; v_gene: TRBV4-1; j_gene: TRBJ2-3; abundance: NA; CDR3aa: CASSQEGSGGITDTQYF; CDR3nt: TGCGCCAGCAGCCAAGAGGGGAGCGGAGGGATCACAGATACGCAGTATTTT
d_gene: TRBD1; v_gene: TRBV5-5; j_gene: TRBJ2-7; abundance: NA; CDR3aa: CASSLAPGQGASYEQYF; CDR3nt: TGTGCCAGCAGCTTGGCCCCGGGACAGGGGGCCTCCTACGAGCAGTACTTC